This record looks at one T cell receptor beta chain sequence and its context. Assay: immunoSEQ multiplex PCR; the TCRdb copy retains only in-frame clones and omits some. The sample carries 13,000 or so clones, around 70% recorded once. The data belong to a study of T cells after somatic rescue of genetic block. The length of the CDR3 is 17 residues. Germline V gene sequence: CDR1 SGDLS, CDR2 YYNGEE. J lost 1 base, V lost 0 bases, and 6 bases had no gene match. The TCR was taken from a boy aged 5-17 years. Sequences were obtained from peripheral blood mononuclear cells (PBMCs). The V and J genes are TRBV9 and TRBJ2-1; TRBD2 aligns across 8 bases. CDR3 loop: CASSVVPLAGSYNEQFF. DNA for the CDR3: TGTGCCAGCAGCGTAGTTCCCCTAGCGGGTTCCTACAATGAGCAGTTCTTC.